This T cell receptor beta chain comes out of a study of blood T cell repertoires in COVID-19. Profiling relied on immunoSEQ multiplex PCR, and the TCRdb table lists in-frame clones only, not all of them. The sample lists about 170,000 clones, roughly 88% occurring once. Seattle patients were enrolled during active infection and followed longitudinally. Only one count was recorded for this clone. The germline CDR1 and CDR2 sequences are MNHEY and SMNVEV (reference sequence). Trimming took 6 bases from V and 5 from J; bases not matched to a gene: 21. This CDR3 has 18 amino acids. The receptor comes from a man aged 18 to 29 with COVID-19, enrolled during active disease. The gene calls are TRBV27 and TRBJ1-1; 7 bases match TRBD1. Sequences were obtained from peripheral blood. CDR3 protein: CASSPPGWGRQGETEAFF. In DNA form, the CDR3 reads TGTGCCAGCAGCCCTCCCGGGTGGGGTCGACAGGGAGAGACTGAAGCTTTCTTT.